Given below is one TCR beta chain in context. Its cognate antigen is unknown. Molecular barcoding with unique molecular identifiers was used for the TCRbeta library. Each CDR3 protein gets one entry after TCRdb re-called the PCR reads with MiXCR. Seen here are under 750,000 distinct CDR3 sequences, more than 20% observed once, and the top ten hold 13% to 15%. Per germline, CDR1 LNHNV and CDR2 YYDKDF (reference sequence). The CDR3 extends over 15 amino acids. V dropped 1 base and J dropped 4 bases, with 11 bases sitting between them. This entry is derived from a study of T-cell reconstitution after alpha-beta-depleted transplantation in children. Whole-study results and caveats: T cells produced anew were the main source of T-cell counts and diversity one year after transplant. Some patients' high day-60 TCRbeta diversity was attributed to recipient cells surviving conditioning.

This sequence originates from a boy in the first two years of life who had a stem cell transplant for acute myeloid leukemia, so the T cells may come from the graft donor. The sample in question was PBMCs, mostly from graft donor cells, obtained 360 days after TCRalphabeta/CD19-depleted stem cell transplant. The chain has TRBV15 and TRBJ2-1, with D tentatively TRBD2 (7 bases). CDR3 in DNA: TGTGCCACCAGCAGAGCGGGGGGCCCTTACAATGAGCAGTTCTTC. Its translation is CATSRAGGPYNEQFF.